This T cell receptor beta chain appears in the sequencing data of a study of CD8+CD57+ T cells in acquired aplastic anemia. All sequencing subjects had displayed CD8+CD57+ cell expansion on flow cytometry. CDR3 and TCR beta VDJ profiling relied on a genomic DNA template. TCRdb independently ran MiXCR on the reads; one entry per CDR3 protein. The sample has tens of thousands of distinct CDR3 sequences, roughly three quarters seen once. This CDR3 spans 19 amino acids. V gave up 2 bases and J gave up 4 bases; unmatched junction bases: 13. This receptor was taken from a human donor with aplastic anemia. The V and J genes are TRBV7-1 and TRBJ2-1; 11 nucleotides match TRBD2. TRBV7-1 is filed as an ORF, its function uncertain. The sequencing sample was made of sorted CD4+, CD8+, or CD8+CD57+ T cells (not recorded which) from PBMCs. This chain's CDR3 is CASSSPLELTSGDYNEQFF. The CDR3 nucleotides read TGTGCCAGCAGCTCACCCTTGGAGTTGACTAGCGGGGATTACAATGAGCAGTTCTTC.